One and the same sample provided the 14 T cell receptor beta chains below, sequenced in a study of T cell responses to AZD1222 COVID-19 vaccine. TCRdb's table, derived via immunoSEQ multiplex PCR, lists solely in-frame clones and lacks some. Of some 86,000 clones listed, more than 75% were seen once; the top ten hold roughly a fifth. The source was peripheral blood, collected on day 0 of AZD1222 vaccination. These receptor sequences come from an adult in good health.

CDR3 nucleotides: TGTGCCAGCAGTTACAGGGGGATGCACGCCGGGGAGCTGTTTTTT. Its translation is CASSYRGMHAGELFF. The rearrangement uses TRBV3-1 (or the pseudogene TRBV3-2) and TRBJ2-2; 8 bases are a match to TRBD1. Germline CDR1 reads LGHDT; CDR2 reads YNNKEL (reference sequence). V was pared by 6 bases and J by 6 bases, with 9 bases of the junction left unmatched. The CDR3 is 15 residues long.

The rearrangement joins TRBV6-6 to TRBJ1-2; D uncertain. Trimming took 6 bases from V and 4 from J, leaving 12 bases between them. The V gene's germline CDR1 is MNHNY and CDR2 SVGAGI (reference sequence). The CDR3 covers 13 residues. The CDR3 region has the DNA TGTGCCAGCAGCCCCGGACGGGCCTATGGCTACACCTTC. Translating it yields CASSPGRAYGYTF.

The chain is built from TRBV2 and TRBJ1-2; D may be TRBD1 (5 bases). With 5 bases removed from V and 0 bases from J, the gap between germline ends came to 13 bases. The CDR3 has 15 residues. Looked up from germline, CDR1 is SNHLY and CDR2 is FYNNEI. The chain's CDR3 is CASSPQALPNYGYTF. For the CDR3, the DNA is TGTGCCAGCAGTCCACAGGCCCTCCCTAACTATGGCTACACCTTC.

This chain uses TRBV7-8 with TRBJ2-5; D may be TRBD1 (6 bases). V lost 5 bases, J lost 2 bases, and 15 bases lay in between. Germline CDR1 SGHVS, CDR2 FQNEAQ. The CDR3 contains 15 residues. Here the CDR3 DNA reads TGTGCCAGCAGCCTTTTGTGGGGACAACAAGAGACCCAGTACTTC. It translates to CASSLLWGQQETQYF.

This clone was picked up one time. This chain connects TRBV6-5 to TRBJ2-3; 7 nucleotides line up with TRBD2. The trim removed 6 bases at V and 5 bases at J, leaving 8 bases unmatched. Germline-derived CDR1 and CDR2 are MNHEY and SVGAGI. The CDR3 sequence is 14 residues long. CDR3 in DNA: TGTGCCAGCAGGGGCGGGAGATGGGGAGATACGCAGTATTTT. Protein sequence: CASRGGRWGDTQYF.

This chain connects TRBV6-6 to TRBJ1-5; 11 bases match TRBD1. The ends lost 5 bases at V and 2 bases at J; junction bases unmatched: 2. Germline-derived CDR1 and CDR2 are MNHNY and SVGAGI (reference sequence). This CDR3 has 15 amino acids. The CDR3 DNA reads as TGTGCCAGCAGTGGACAGGGGGCTGGCAATCAGCCCCAGCATTTT. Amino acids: CASSGQGAGNQPQHF.

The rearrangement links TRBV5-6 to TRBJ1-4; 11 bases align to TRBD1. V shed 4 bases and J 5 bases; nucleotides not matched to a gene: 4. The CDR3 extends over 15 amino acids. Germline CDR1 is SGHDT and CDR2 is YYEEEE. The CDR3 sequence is CASSPRDRGNEKLFF. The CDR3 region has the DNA TGTGCCAGCAGCCCAAGGGACAGGGGGAATGAAAAACTGTTTTTT.

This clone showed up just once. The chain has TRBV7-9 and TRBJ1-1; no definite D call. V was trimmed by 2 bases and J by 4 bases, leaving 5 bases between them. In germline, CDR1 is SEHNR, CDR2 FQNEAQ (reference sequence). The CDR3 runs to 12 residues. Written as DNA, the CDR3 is TGTGCCAGCAGCTTACAGATCACTGAAGCTTTCTTT. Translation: CASSLQITEAFF.

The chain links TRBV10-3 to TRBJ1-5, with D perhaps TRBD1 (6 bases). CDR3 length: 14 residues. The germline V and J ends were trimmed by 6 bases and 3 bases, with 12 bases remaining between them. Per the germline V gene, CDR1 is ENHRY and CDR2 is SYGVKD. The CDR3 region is CAISTTGNNQPQHF. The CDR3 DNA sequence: TGTGCCATCAGCACAACAGGGAACAATCAGCCCCAGCATTTT.

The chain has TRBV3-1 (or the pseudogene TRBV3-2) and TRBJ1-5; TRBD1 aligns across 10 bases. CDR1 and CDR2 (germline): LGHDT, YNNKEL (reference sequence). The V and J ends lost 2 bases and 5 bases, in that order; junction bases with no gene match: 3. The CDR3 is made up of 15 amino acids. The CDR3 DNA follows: TGTGCCAGCAGCCAATCCGGGACAGGGGATCAGCCCCAGCATTTT. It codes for CASSQSGTGDQPQHF.

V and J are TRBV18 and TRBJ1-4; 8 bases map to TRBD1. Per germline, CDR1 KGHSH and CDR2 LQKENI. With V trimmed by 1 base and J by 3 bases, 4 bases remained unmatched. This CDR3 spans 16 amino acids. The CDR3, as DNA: TGTGCCAGCTCACCACGGACGACAGGGGCTAATGAAAAACTGTTTTTT. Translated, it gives CASSPRTTGANEKLFF.

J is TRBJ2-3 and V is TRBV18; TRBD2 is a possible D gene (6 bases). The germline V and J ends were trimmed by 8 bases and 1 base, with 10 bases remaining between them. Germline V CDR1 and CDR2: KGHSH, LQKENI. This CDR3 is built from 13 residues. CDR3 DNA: TGTGCCAGCCGGGAGACAGGCACAGATACGCAGTATTTT. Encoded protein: CASRETGTDTQYF.

CDR3 nucleotide sequence: TGTGCCAGCAGCTTAAGGCAGGGGGCTTTTCAGCCCCAGCATTTT. Its translation: CASSLRQGAFQPQHF. This chain joins TRBV7-2 and TRBJ1-5; TRBD1 agrees at 8 bases. This CDR3 spans 15 amino acids. The trim removed 2 bases at V and 6 bases at J, leaving 6 bases unmatched. Germline CDR1 is SGHTA and CDR2 is FQGNSA. Together with reference TRBV7-2 and TRBJ1-5, the CDR3 gives the full variable domain: GAGVSQSPSNKVTEKGKDVELRCDPISGHTALYWYRQSLGQGLEFLIYFQGNSAPDKSGLPSDRFSAERTGGSVSTLTIQRTQQEDSAVYLCASSLRQGAFQPQHFGDGTRLSIL.

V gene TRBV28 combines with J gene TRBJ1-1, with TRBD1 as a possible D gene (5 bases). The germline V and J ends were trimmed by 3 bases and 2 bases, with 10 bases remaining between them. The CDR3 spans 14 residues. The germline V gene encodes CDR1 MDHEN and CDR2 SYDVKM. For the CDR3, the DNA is TGTGCCAGCAGTTTGGGCAGGGTCAACACTGAAGCTTTCTTT. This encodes CASSLGRVNTEAFF.